This passage covers 3 T cell receptor beta chains from one sample sequenced in a study of neoadjuvant nivolumab and ipilimumab in lung cancer. Some clones are missing from TCRdb's copy, which holds only in-frame ones; the method was immunoSEQ multiplex PCR. The data show about 26,000 clones, over 80% seen once. Sequenced here: peripheral blood, sampled before neoadjuvant nivolumab, alone or with ipilimumab. The source is an adult with non-small cell lung cancer.

The rearrangement links TRBV5-1 to TRBJ1-2, with TRBD1 matching 8 bases. The CDR3 is 15 amino acids. V lost 4 bases and J lost 5; bases outside the gene matches: 10. From germline, CDR1 is SGHRS and CDR2 YFSETQ. The CDR3 nucleotides read TGCGCCAGCAGCCGGGGACAGGCGACCAGTTATGGCTACACCTTC. Protein sequence: CASSRGQATSYGYTF.

The chain couples TRBV5-1 to TRBJ1-6; D gene unclear. Germline CDR1 is SGHRS and CDR2 is YFSETQ. CDR3 length equals 16 residues. Trimming pared 0 bases from V and 9 bases from J, leaving 16 bases between. The CDR3 nucleotides are TGCGCCAGCAGCTTGGTTTCGGGATCCGGCAGTTCACCCCTCCACTTT. This encodes CASSLVSGSGSSPLHF.

The rearrangement links TRBV6-5 to TRBJ2-1; TRBD1 or TRBD2 may be the D gene (5 bases each). The CDR3 spans 15 residues. From germline, CDR1 is MNHEY and CDR2 SVGAGI. The V end was cut by 6 bases, the J end by 1 base, with 13 bases between. The CDR3 protein is CASSLRGGSYNEQFF. CDR3 nucleotides: TGTGCCAGCAGCCTCCGTGGGGGATCCTACAATGAGCAGTTCTTC.